Listed here is a single T cell receptor (beta chain). At least ten counts were recorded for this clonotype. The target of this receptor is not known. Base quality data are lacking; no much larger clone is found one base away. Genomic DNA was used as template for profiling of TCR beta VDJ combinations and CDR3 sequences. An Illumina HiSeq 2000 was used for TCR repertoire sequencing. The study's own analysis went as follows. Repertoires were assessed using TRBV/TRBJ rearrangement plots, CDR3 size and DJ length profiles, and Simpson's diversity index. The immunodominant clone was defined as the most abundant DNA sequence in deep sequencing data. CDR3 amino acid sequences were checked for sharing between subjects and were compared against published repertoires and the VDJdb database. TCRdb itself trimmed the public reads at Q25 with fastp, ran MiXCR and retained productive beta chains. Each record represents a unique CDR3 protein, reported with the most common genes and DNA among its rows. TCRdb's processing, not the study's, gives the V and J calls here. This sample lists about 220,000 distinct CDR3 sequences; roughly 33% were detected once. The ten largest clones take up roughly 1.1% of the sample.

TCR repertoires of sorted CD4+ and CD8+ blood T cells from severe aplastic anemia patients and healthy subjects were deep-sequenced in the study. Ficoll-Paque density gradient centrifugation was used to isolate peripheral blood mononuclear cells. Before DNA extraction, CD4+ and CD8+ T cells were sorted by FACS or by magnetic beads. The data were obtained in a study of CD8+CD57+ T cells in acquired aplastic anemia (dated by TCRdb to between 2018 and 2020). In terms of the full investigation: DNA extracted from sorted CD4+ and CD8+ cells had a mean of about 3.2 ug, with a range of 0.2 to 27.4 ug. For healthy donor samples, the average read count was about 9.8 million for CD4+ cells and around 12 million for CD8+ cells. Points the paper makes about the study in general: Approximately 31 CD8+ CDR3 sequences were found in both patients and controls but appeared to be highly expressed in patients and within the immunodominant clones of the patients. Between patients and healthy controls, no significant difference in CD8+ Simpson's diversity was found (P=0.060).

V loses 3 bases of germline sequence and J loses 7 bases, and the interval between the two ends is 15 bases. The CDR3 goes from the cysteine to the phenylalanine over 14 residues. The sequence is cut down to CDR3 DNA, 42 bases in frame from base 1. CDR1 is given as SGHAT and CDR2 as FQNNGV, both from the germline V gene. This clonotype was obtained from a human donor in good health, serving as a control. The receptor chain draws on TRBV11-2 and TRBJ2-5; TRBD2 is perhaps the D gene, given 6 matching bases. Specimen: sorted CD4+, CD8+, or CD8+CD57+ T cells (not recorded which) from PBMCs. The nucleotide sequence is given as TGTGCCAGCAGCTTGAGCACTAGCCCCGGGACCCAGTACTTC. This codes for CASSLSTSPGTQYF.